This T cell receptor (beta chain) was obtained from a study of post-analysis software for immune sequencing data. In the study overall: Several disease courses (relapsing-remitting, secondary progressive and progressive-relapsing) of multiple sclerosis were included.

Unique molecular identifiers had been added to the TCR beta cDNA libraries. MiXCR, run by TCRdb on the PCR reads, gives a single entry per CDR3 protein. The sample consists of fewer than 850,000 distinct CDR3 sequences, approximately 30% of them appearing once. The junction had 12 bases not matched to a gene; V was cut back by 4 bases and J by 5 bases. Germline assignment: CDR1 LGHDT and CDR2 YNNKEL (reference sequence). The CDR3 covers 17 residues. Study-level findings and limits: The study found TRBV5-6, TRBV5-1 and TRBV20-1 among five TRBV segments more frequent in patients than controls. Clustering by F measure revealed strong co-clustering among samples prepared together in one batch.

Note on this clonotype: Antigen: not known.

The clonotype comes from a girl aged 10 to 17 with multiple sclerosis. This rearrangement joins TRBV3-1 to TRBJ2-1, with 9 nucleotides matching TRBD2. The sequenced sample consisted of blood. The CDR3 is CASSRVASGVINNEQFF. The CDR3 DNA sequence: TGTGCCAGCAGCCGGGTGGCTAGCGGGGTAATTAACAATGAGCAGTTCTTC.